What follows is one T cell receptor (beta chain) and its context. These data are taken from a study of T cells in tumors after PD-1 blockade. Study-level information: Either cemiplimab 350 mg every 2 weeks or pembrolizumab 200 mg every 3 weeks was given.

Germline CDR1 is SQVTM and CDR2 is ANQGSEA. The CDR3 loop spans 14 amino acids. V was cut by 6 bases and J by 1 base, with 14 bases left in between. Assay used: immunoSEQ multiplex PCR; TCRdb lists only in-frame clones, some missing. The sample has around 50,000 clones; about four fifths are singletons. Specimen: PBMCs, collected before anti-PD-1 treatment. This sequence joins TRBV29-1 and TRBJ2-3, with a tentative D call TRBD2 (6 bases). The clonotype comes from a human donor with basal cell carcinoma. This CDR3 reads CSVSYGGGTDTQYF. The CDR3 nucleotides read TGCAGCGTCTCCTACGGGGGAGGCACAGATACGCAGTATTTT.